This TCR beta chain was captured in a study of T cell repertoires in cytomegalovirus infection (dated by TCRdb to 2018 to 2020). At the level of the whole study: The HLA type of each donor mattered for the analysis, because public TCR beta signatures pointed to carriage of CMV infection along with the matching HLA type.

General conclusions and limits of the study: The ex vivo response was dominated by HLA-C-restricted CMV-specific TCR beta clonotypes, which also provided the single most frequent clonotype in two of eight donors. In both this cohort and an independent roughly 350-donor cohort, the cumulative frequency of public TCR beta family members distinguished carriers of CMV infection plus the relevant HLA type.

The sequencing machine was an Illumina HiSeq 1500. The public reads were reprocessed in TCRdb via fastp at Q25 and MiXCR, keeping in-frame beta chains. CDR3 protein sequences are deduplicated, and each keeps its most common genes and DNA. This sample comprises 500,000 to 600,000 distinct CDR3 sequences, approximately 16% of them detected only once. Together, the top ten hold about 24% of the sample. According to the germline V gene (reference sequence), CDR1 reads LGHDT and CDR2 reads YNNKEL. The CDR3 numbers 13 residues from cysteine through phenylalanine. Only the CDR3 DNA stays, 39 bases, in frame from base 1. Trimming leaves V shorter by 0 bases and J shorter by 8 bases, with the junction holding 3 bases beyond the gene matches. There are a few counts of this clonotype. Its antigen remains unidentified. The record has no base qualities; no much larger clone is one base away.

Specimen: CD8+ T cells from PBMCs. The TCR comes from a human donor in good health (CMV status not recorded). Some clones in this sample may be carry-over from other donors' samples. The chain joins TRBV3-1 to TRBJ1-1, with 7 central nucleotides matching TRBD1. The sequenced DNA is TGTGCCAGCAGCCAAGAGACAGGGAAGGAAGCTTTCTTT. It translates to CASSQETGKEAFF.